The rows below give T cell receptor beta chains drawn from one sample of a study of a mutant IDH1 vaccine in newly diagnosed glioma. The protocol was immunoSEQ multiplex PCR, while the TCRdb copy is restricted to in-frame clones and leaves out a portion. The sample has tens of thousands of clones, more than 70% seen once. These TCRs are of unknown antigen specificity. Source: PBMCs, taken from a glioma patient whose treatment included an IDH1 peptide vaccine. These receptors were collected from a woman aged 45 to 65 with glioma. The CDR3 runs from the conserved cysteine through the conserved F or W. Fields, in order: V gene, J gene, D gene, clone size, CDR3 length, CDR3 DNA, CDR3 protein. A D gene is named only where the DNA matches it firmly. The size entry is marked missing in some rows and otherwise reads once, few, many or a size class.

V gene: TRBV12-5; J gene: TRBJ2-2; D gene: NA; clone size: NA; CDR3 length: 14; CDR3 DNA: TGTGCTAGTGGACAGGGATTGAACACCGGGGAGCTGTTTTTT; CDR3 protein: CASGQGLNTGELFF
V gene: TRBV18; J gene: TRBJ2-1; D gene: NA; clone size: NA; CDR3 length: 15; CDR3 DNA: TGTGCCAGCTCACCATGGGTGACTGGGCACAATGAGCAGTTCTTC; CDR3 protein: CASSPWVTGHNEQFF
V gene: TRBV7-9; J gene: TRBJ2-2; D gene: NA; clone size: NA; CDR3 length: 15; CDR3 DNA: TGTGCCAGCAGCTCGAGACAGGACGACACCGGGGAGCTGTTTTTT; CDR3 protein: CASSSRQDDTGELFF
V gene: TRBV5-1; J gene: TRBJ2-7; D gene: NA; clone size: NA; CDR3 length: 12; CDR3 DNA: TGCGCCAGCAGCTTCCAGGGCTACGAGCAGTACTTC; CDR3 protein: CASSFQGYEQYF
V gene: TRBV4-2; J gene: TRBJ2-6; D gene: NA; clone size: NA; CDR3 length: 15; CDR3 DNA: TGTGCCAGCAGCCGGACGGGCTCTGGGGCCAACGTCCTGACTTTC; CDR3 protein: CASSRTGSGANVLTF
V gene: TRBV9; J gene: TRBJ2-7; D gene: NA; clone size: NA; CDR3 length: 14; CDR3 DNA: TGTGCCAGCAGCGCCCCGGAGGGCCCATACGAGCAGTACTTC; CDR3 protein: CASSAPEGPYEQYF
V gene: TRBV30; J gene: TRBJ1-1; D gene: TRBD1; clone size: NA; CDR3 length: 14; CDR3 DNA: TGTGCCTGGAGTCCCGGGACAGGGAACACTGAAGCTTTCTTT; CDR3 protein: CAWSPGTGNTEAFF
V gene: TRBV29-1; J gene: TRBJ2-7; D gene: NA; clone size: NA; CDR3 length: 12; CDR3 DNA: TGCAGCGCTAAAGGAGGGGGATACGAGCAGTACTTC; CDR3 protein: CSAKGGGYEQYF
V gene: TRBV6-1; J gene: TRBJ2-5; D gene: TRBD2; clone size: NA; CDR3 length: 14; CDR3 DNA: TGTGCCAGCAGTGAACGGACTAGTCGAGAGACCCAGTACTTC; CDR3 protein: CASSERTSRETQYF
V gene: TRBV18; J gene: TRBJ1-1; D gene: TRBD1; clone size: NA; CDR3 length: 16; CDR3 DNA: TGTGCCAGCTCCCACGATTATGACAGGGAGAACACTGAAGCTTTCTTT; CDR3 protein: CASSHDYDRENTEAFF
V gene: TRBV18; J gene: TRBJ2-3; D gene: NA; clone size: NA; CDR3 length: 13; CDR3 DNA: TGTGCCAGCTCACCACAGGGAGAAGATACGCAGTATTTT; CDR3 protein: CASSPQGEDTQYF
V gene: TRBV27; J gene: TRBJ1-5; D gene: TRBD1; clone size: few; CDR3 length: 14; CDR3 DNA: TGTGCCAGCAGTCGGGACACGTCAGGGGGGCCCCAGCATTTT; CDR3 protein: CASSRDTSGGPQHF
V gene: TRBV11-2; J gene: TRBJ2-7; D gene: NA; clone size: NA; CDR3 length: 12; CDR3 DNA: TGTGCCAGCTATAGCGGAGGCTACGAGCAGTACTTC; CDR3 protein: CASYSGGYEQYF
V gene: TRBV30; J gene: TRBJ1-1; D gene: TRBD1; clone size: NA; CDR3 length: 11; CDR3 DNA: TGTGCCTGGAGTGTAGGGGGCCAAGCTTTCTTT; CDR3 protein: CAWSVGGQAFF
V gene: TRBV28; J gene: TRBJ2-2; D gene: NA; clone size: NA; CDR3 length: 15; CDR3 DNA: TGTGCCAGCAGTCCCAGGTCAGGGTCCGCCGGGGAGCTGTTTTTT; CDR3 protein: CASSPRSGSAGELFF
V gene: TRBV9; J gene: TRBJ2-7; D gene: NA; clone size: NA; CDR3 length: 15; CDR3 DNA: TGTGCCAGCAGCGTAGAGTCACGAGGTGGCTACGAGCAGTACTTC; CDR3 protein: CASSVESRGGYEQYF
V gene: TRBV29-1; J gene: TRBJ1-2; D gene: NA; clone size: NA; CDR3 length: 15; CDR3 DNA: TGCATACAGAGGGTGGCCCCCCCCGATAACTATGGCTACACCTTC; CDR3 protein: CIQRVAPPDNYGYTF
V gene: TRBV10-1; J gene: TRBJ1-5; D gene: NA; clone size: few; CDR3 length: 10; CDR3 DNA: TGCGCCAGCAACCGGCAGCCCCAGCATTTT; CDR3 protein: CASNRQPQHF
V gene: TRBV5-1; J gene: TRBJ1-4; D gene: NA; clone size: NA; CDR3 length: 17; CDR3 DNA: TGCGCCAGCAGCTTGGCCGGAGACATTCGCGGGAATGAAAAACTGTTTTTT; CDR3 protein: CASSLAGDIRGNEKLFF
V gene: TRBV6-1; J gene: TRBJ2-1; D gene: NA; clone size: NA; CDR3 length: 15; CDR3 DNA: TGTGCCAGCAGTGAGCCGCAGGGAGCTGAGAATGAGCAGTTCTTC; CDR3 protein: CASSEPQGAENEQFF
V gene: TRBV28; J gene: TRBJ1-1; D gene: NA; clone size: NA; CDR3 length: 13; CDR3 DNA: TGTGCCAGCACTCGGGTCCAGGGCACTGAAGCTTTCTTT; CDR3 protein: CASTRVQGTEAFF
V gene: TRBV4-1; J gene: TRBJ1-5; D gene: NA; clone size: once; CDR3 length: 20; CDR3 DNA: TGCGCCAGCAGCCATGTTCCTATGGGGCCAGAACAGATTGGCAATCAGCCCCAGCATTTT; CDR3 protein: CASSHVPMGPEQIGNQPQHF